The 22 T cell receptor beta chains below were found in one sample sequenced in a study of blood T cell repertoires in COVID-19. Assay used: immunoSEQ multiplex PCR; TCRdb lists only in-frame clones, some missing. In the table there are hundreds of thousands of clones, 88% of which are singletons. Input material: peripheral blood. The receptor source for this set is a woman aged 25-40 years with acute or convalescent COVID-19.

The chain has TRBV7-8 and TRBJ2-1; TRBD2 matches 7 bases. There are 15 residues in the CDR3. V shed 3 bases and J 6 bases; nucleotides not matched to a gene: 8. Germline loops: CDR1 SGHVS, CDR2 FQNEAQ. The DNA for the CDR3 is TGTGCCAGCAGCTTGTTGCTAGCGGCCACCAATGAGCAGTTCTTC. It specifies CASSLLLAATNEQFF.

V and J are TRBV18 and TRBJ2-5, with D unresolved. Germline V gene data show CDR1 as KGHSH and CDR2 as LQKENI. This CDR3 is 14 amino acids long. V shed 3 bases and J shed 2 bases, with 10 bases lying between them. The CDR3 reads CASSPSRVQETQYF. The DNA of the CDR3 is TGTGCCAGCTCACCGTCCCGAGTTCAAGAGACCCAGTACTTC.

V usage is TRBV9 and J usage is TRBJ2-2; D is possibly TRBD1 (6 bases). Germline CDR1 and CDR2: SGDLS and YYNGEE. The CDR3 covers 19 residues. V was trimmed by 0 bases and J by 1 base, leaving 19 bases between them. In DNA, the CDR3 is TGTGCCAGCAGCGTAGTTGCGCAGGGGCCGTTTTTGAACACCGGGGAGCTGTTTTTT. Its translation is CASSVVAQGPFLNTGELFF.

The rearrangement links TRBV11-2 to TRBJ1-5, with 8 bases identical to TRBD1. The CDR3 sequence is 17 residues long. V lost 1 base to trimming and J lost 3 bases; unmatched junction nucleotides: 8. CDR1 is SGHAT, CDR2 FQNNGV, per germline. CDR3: CASSLGSRTGNNQPQHF. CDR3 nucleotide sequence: TGTGCCAGCAGCTTAGGATCTAGGACAGGGAACAATCAGCCCCAGCATTTT.

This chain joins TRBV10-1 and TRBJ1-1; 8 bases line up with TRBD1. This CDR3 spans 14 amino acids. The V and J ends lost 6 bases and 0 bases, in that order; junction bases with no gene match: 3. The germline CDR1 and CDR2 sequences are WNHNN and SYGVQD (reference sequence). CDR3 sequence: CASRLTGVNTEAFF. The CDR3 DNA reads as TGCGCCAGCAGACTGACAGGGGTGAACACTGAAGCTTTCTTT.

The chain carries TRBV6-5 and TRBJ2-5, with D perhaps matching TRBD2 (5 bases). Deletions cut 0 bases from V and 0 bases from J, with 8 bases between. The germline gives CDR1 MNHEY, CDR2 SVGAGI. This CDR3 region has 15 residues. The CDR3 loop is CASSYSFGNQETQYF. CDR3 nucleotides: TGTGCCAGCAGTTACTCTTTCGGGAACCAAGAGACCCAGTACTTC.

The DNA for the CDR3 is TGTGCCAGCGGGGGCGTTTCTCTCAATGAGCAGTTCTTC. Translation: CASGGVSLNEQFF. The genes are TRBV7-9 and TRBJ2-1; D possibly corresponds to TRBD1 (6 bases). The CDR3 contains 13 residues. Germline V gives CDR1 SEHNR, CDR2 FQNEAQ (reference sequence). Trimming shortened V by 8 bases and J by 6 bases, and 14 bases separated the two germline ends.

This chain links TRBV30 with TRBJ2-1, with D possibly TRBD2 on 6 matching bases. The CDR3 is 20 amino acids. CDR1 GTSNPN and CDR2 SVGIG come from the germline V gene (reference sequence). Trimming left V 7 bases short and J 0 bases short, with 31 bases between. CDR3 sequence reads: CAYLPQVTRRGSSSYNEQFF. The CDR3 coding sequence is TGTGCCTACCTTCCGCAGGTGACTCGGCGGGGATCGAGCTCCTACAATGAGCAGTTCTTC.

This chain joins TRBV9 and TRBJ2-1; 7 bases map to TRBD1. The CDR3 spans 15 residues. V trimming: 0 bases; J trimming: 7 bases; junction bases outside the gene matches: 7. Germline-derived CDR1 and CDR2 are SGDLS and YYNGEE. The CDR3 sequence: CASSVGAGGGNEQFF. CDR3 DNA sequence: TGTGCCAGCAGCGTAGGGGCAGGGGGTGGGAATGAGCAGTTCTTC. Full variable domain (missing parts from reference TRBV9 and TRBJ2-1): DSGVTQTPKHLITATGQRVTLRCSPRSGDLSVYWYQQSLDQGLQFLIQYYNGEERAKGNILERFSAQQFPDLHSELNLSSLELGDSALYFCASSVGAGGGNEQFFGPGTRLTVL.

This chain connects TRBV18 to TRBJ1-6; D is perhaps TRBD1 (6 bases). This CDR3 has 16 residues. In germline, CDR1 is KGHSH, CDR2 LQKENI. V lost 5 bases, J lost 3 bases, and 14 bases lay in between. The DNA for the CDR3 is TGTGCCAGCTCATCCCTCGGGGACAACTATAATTCACCCCTCCACTTT. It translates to CASSSLGDNYNSPLHF.

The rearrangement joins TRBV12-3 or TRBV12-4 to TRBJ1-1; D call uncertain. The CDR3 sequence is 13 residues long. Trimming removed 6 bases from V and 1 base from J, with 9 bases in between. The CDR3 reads CASSPTENTEAFF. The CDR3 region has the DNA TGTGCCAGCAGCCCTACAGAGAACACTGAAGCTTTCTTT.

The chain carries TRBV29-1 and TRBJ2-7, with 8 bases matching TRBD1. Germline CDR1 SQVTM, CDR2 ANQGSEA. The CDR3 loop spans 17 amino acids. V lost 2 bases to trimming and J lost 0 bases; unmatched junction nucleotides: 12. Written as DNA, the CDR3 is TGCAGCGTTGAAAAGACAGGGGACGAGGGGAGCTCCTACGAGCAGTACTTC. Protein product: CSVEKTGDEGSSYEQYF.

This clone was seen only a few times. CDR3 region: CASSLGPGQGYFANEKLFF. CDR3 bases: TGTGCCAGCAGTTTGGGGCCGGGACAGGGGTATTTTGCTAATGAAAAACTGTTTTTT. The rearrangement uses TRBV27 and TRBJ1-4, with 10 positions matching TRBD1. The CDR3 contains 19 residues. Unmatched junction bases numbered 13, after V lost 3 bases and J lost 3 bases. Germline CDR1 reads MNHEY; CDR2 reads SMNVEV (reference sequence).

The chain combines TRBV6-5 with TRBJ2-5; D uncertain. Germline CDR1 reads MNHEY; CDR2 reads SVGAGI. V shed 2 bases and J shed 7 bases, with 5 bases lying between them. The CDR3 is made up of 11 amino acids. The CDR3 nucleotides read TGTGCCAGCAGTTACCCAGGGACCCAGTACTTC. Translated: CASSYPGTQYF.

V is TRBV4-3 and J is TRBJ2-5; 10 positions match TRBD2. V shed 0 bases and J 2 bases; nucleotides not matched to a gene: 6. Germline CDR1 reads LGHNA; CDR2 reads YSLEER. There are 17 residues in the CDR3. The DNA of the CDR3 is TGCGCCAGCAGCCAAGAAAGGACTAGCGGCCTTCAAGAGACCCAGTACTTC. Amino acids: CASSQERTSGLQETQYF.

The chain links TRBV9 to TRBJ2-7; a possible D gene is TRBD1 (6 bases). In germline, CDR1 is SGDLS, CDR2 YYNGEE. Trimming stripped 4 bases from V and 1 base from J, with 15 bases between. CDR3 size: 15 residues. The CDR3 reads CASSPNPTGSYEQYF. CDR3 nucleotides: TGTGCCAGCAGCCCGAACCCGACAGGATCCTACGAGCAGTACTTC.

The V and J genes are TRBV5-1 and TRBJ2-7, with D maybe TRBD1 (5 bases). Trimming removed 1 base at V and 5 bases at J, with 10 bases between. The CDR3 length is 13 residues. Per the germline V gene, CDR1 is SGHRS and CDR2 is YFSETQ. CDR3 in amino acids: CASSLKGADEQYF. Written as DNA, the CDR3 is TGCGCCAGCAGCTTGAAAGGGGCCGACGAGCAGTACTTC.

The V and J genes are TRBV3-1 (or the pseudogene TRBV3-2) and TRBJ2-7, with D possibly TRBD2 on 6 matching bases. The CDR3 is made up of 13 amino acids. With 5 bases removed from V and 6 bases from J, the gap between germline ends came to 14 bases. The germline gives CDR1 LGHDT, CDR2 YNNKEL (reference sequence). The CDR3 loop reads CASSATSSAEQYF. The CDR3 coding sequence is TGTGCCAGCAGCGCCACCTCTAGCGCCGAGCAGTACTTC.

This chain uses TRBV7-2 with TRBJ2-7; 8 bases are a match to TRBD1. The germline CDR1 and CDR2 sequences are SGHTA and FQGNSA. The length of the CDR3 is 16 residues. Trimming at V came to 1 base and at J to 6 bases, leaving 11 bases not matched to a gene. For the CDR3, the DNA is TGTGCCAGCAGCTTAGGAGGACAGGGATTGGTAGGCGAGCAGTACTTC. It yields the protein CASSLGGQGLVGEQYF. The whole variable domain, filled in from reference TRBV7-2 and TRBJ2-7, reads GAGVSQSPSNKVTEKGKDVELRCDPISGHTALYWYRQSLGQGLEFLIYFQGNSAPDKSGLPSDRFSAERTGGSVSTLTIQRTQQEDSAVYLCASSLGGQGLVGEQYFGPGTRLTVT.

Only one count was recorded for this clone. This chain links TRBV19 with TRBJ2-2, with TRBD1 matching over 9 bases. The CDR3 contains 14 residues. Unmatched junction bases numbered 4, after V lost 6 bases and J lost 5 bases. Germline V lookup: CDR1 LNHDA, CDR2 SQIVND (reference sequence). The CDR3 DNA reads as TGTGCCAGTAGGGGGACAGGGTGGACCGGGGAGCTGTTTTTT. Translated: CASRGTGWTGELFF.

The CDR3 DNA reads TGTGCCTGGAGTGGCCTAGCGGAGACCCTATGGGCAGATACGCAGTATTTT. Residues: CAWSGLAETLWADTQYF. This sequence joins TRBV30 and TRBJ2-3; 7 nucleotides match TRBD2. The V segment lost 1 base and the J segment 4 bases; nucleotides outside the gene matches: 14. CDR3 size: 17 residues. From germline, CDR1 is GTSNPN and CDR2 SVGIG (reference sequence).

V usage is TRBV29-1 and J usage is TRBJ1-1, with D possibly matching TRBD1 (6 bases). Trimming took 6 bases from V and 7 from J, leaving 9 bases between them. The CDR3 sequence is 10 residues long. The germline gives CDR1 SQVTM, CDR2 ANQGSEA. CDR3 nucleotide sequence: TGCAGCGTCCTAGGGGGTGAAGCTTTCTTT. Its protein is CSVLGGEAFF. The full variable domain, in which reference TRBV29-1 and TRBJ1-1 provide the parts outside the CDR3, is SAVISQKPSRDICQRGTSLTIQCQVDSQVTMMFWYRQQPGQSLTLIATANQGSEATYESGFVIDKFPISRPNLTFSTLTVSNMSPEDSSIYLCSVLGGEAFFGQGTRLTVV.